The present TCR beta chain was sequenced within a study of blood T cells in healthy people across ages. Germline CDR1 DFQATT, CDR2 SNEGSKA (reference sequence). The CDR3 is 15 amino acids. This clonotype has just a few counts. A sample-barcoded 5' primer and a J-beta primer mix were used in a second PCR of roughly 7 to 12 cycles. MiXCR, applied by TCRdb to the 5' RACE reads, yields one record per CDR3 protein. The sample lists 550,000 to 650,000 distinct CDR3 sequences, around 27% seen once, with 3% to 4.5% in the top ten. These data also featured in a second study, about T cells of mothers and their children.

This receptor was identified in a boy younger than 10 in good health. The chain combines TRBV20-1 with TRBJ2-5; D is perhaps TRBD2 (6 bases). Matching the DNA end better, TRBJ2-7 makes the J call doubtful. The sequencing sample was made of blood. The CDR3 sequence: CSARDWPSDSYEQYF. The DNA for the CDR3 is TGCAGTGCTAGAGATTGGCCTAGCGATTCCTACGAGCAGTACTTC.